Sequencing of this T cell receptor (beta chain) was carried out in a study of control samples from healthy donors and cancer patients. Germline V gene sequence: CDR1 KGHDR, CDR2 SFDVKD. V gave up 5 bases and J gave up 5 bases, with 2 bases separating them. The CDR3 consists of 11 residues. Sequencing was performed with immunoSEQ multiplex PCR; in TCRdb, only in-frame clones are kept and a portion is missing. The repertoire holds about 410,000 clones, with around 90% as singletons. The J gene is TRBJ2-2, the V gene TRBV24-1, with no clear D. This TCR derives from a middle-aged man with head and neck cancer. The sample comprised PBMCs. The chain's CDR3 is CATSVTGELFF. CDR3 coding DNA: TGTGCCACCAGTGTTACCGGGGAGCTGTTTTTT.